This is a list of T cell receptor beta chains from one sample in a study of blood T cell repertoires in COVID-19. Generated by immunoSEQ multiplex PCR, the TCRdb table keeps only in-frame clones and is missing some. The sample records some 130,000 clones, 75% to 90% being singletons. Sequenced sample: peripheral blood. Receptors were obtained from a woman aged 45-60 years who had recovered from COVID-19. The CDR3 runs from the conserved cysteine through the conserved F or W. A D gene is named only where the DNA matches it firmly. Size tells how often a clone was seen (once, few, many) or the class of an expanded clone, and some rows leave it out.

clone size	D gene	V gene	J gene	CDR3 protein	CDR3 DNA
-	TRBD1	TRBV28	TRBJ1-6	CASTFRDRDLSPLHF	TGTGCCAGCACCTTCCGGGACAGGGATCTATCACCCCTCCACTTT
-	-	TRBV5-1	TRBJ2-3	CASSWGTPSTDTQYF	TGCGCCAGCAGCTGGGGGACACCGAGCACAGATACGCAGTATTTT
-	TRBD1	TRBV5-1	TRBJ1-2	CASSSQGINYGYTF	TGCGCCAGCAGCTCACAGGGGATCAACTATGGCTACACCTTC
few	-	TRBV19	TRBJ1-1	CASNREGDTEAFF	TGTGCCAGTAATAGGGAAGGGGACACTGAAGCTTTCTTT
once	-	TRBV7-2	TRBJ2-7	CASSLTQALSPYEQYF	TGTGCCAGCAGCTTAACCCAGGCCTTGAGTCCTTACGAGCAGTACTTC
-	-	TRBV5-8	TRBJ1-5	CASSLDLGPGNQPQHF	TGTGCCAGCAGCTTGGATTTGGGCCCAGGCAATCAGCCCCAGCATTTT
-	TRBD2	TRBV3-1/TRBV3-2	TRBJ2-7	CASSLSGTSGGPRYF	TGTGCCAGCAGCCTCTCCGGGACTAGCGGGGGGCCCCGGTACTTC
-	-	TRBV7-3	TRBJ2-3	CASSFSGITDTQYF	TGTGCCAGCAGCTTTTCGGGAATCACAGATACGCAGTATTTT
-	TRBD2	TRBV29-1	TRBJ2-7	CSVRGLAGGSSHEQYF	TGCAGCGTGAGGGGACTAGCGGGAGGAAGTTCCCACGAGCAGTACTTC
-	-	TRBV19	TRBJ2-1	CASRVDSLGEQFF	TGTGCCAGTAGGGTGGACTCCCTAGGGGAGCAGTTCTTC
-	-	TRBV4-1	TRBJ2-7	CASSQGVTGRSGPQYF	TGCGCCAGCAGCCAAGGGGTGACAGGGAGGTCCGGGCCGCAGTACTTC
-	-	TRBV7-9	TRBJ1-1	CASSPPGVRLNTEAFF	TGTGCCAGCAGCCCACCAGGGGTTCGTTTGAACACTGAAGCTTTCTTT
-	-	TRBV7-8	TRBJ1-6	CASSRGVSPLHF	TGTGCCAGCAGCCGGGGAGTCTCACCCCTCCACTTT
-	TRBD1	TRBV10-3	TRBJ1-5	CAISETGQGNQPQHF	TGTGCCATCAGTGAAACCGGACAGGGGAATCAGCCCCAGCATTTT
-	TRBD2	TRBV11-2	TRBJ2-3	CASSFTPGLAGTDTQYF	TGTGCCAGCAGCTTTACCCCGGGACTAGCGGGGACAGATACGCAGTATTTT
-	-	TRBV18	TRBJ2-4	CASSQGSKNIQYF	TGTGCCAGCTCCCAGGGGTCGAAAAACATTCAGTACTTC
-	TRBD2	TRBV6-5	TRBJ2-7	CAAAGGGAGSYEQYF	TGTGCCGCGGCGGGGGGCGGTGCCGGATCCTACGAGCAGTACTTC
-	TRBD1	TRBV18	TRBJ2-7	CASSGDRVYEQYF	TGTGCCAGCTCAGGGGACAGGGTGTACGAGCAGTACTTC
-	TRBD2	TRBV5-1	TRBJ2-3	CASSEGLVTDTQYF	TGCGCCAGCAGCGAAGGACTAGTCACAGATACGCAGTATTTT
-	TRBD1	TRBV5-8	TRBJ1-4	CASSLGLTGTGNEKLFF	TGTGCCAGCAGCTTGGGATTGACCGGGACAGGGAATGAAAAACTGTTTTTT
-	TRBD2	TRBV11-2	TRBJ2-3	CASSSGGRAQYF	TGTGCCAGCAGCTCGGGGGGGAGAGCGCAGTATTTT
-	-	TRBV16	TRBJ1-4	CASSRATNEKLFF	TGTGCCAGCAGCCGCGCAACTAATGAAAAACTGTTTTTT
-	TRBD1	TRBV28	TRBJ1-2	CATETPGQRDSNYGYTF	TGTGCCACCGAGACTCCGGGACAGCGAGACTCTAACTATGGCTACACCTTC
-	-	TRBV15	TRBJ1-5	CATSRRGGLSQPQHF	TGTGCCACCAGCAGGAGGGGGGGGCTCAGTCAGCCCCAGCATTTT
few	-	TRBV5-1	TRBJ1-4	CASSRTSFGPNEKLFF	TGCGCCAGCTCACGCACGAGTTTTGGGCCTAATGAAAAACTGTTTTTT
-	TRBD1	TRBV2	TRBJ1-1	CASSGTGDTEAFF	TGTGCCAGCAGCGGGACAGGGGACACTGAAGCTTTCTTT
-	-	TRBV7-9	TRBJ1-1	CASSLVAHPGTEAFF	TGTGCCAGCAGCTTAGTGGCACACCCGGGGACTGAAGCTTTCTTT
-	-	TRBV18	TRBJ2-2	CASSTSQTTNTGELFF	TGTGCCAGCTCCACCTCACAGACCACGAACACCGGGGAGCTGTTTTTT
-	-	TRBV24-1	TRBJ2-1	CATSDGQNNEQFF	TGTGCCACCAGTGATGGGCAGAACAATGAGCAGTTCTTC
-	TRBD1	TRBV28	TRBJ1-1	CASRLQGARVMNTEAFF	TGTGCCAGCAGGCTACAGGGGGCTCGAGTCATGAACACTGAAGCTTTCTTT
few	-	TRBV7-2	TRBJ2-5	CASQGSRLLLGAAQYF	TGTGCCAGCCAGGGGTCGCGACTACTCCTCGGGGCGGCCCAGTACTTC
-	-	TRBV12-3/TRBV12-4	TRBJ2-1	CASTQGGYNEQFF	TGTGCCAGCACCCAGGGGGGATACAATGAGCAGTTCTTC
-	-	TRBV7-9	TRBJ2-1	CASSPQNEQFF	TGTGCCAGCAGCCCCCAGAATGAGCAGTTCTTC
few	-	TRBV18	TRBJ1-1	CASSQSGDTEAFF	TGTGCCAGCTCCCAATCAGGGGACACTGAAGCTTTCTTT
-	TRBD2	TRBV25-1	TRBJ2-5	CASSESSGSLRTQYF	TGTGCCAGCAGTGAAAGTAGCGGGTCGCTAAGGACCCAGTACTTC
-	-	TRBV7-2	TRBJ1-3	CASSERGSGNTIYF	TGTGCCAGCAGCGAAAGGGGCTCTGGAAACACCATATATTTT
once	TRBD2	TRBV9	TRBJ2-3	CASSAGTSGRARTDTQYF	TGTGCCAGCAGCGCCGGGACTAGCGGGAGGGCCCGCACAGATACGCAGTATTTT
few	TRBD2	TRBV30	TRBJ2-7	CATRGGFGHRSYEQYF	TGTGCGACCCGCGGGGGATTTGGACACAGATCCTACGAGCAGTACTTC
once	-	TRBV5-4	TRBJ1-5	CASSVLGVGPQHF	TGTGCCAGCAGCGTGTTAGGGGTCGGACCCCAGCATTTT
-	TRBD2	TRBV7-2	TRBJ2-1	CASSLVAGNEQFF	TGTGCCAGCAGCTTAGTAGCGGGGAATGAGCAGTTCTTC
-	-	TRBV9	TRBJ2-7	CASSVDGNWDYEQYF	TGTGCCAGCAGCGTGGACGGGAACTGGGACTACGAGCAGTACTTC
-	-	TRBV5-4	TRBJ2-7	CASSLIGSTAYEQYF	TGTGCCAGCAGCTTGATTGGGAGTACTGCCTACGAGCAGTACTTC
few	-	TRBV5-4	TRBJ1-2	CASSFAGRKDGYTF	TGTGCCAGCAGCTTTGCGGGGAGGAAGGATGGCTACACCTTC
-	-	TRBV5-1	TRBJ1-3	CASSLAYGNTIYF	TGCGCCAGCAGCTTGGCCTATGGAAACACCATATATTTT
-	TRBD1	TRBV11-3	TRBJ1-4	CASSFGTGNSGLFF	TGTGCCAGCAGCTTCGGGACAGGGAATTCGGGACTGTTTTTT
few	-	TRBV6-2/TRBV6-3	TRBJ1-5	CASSDGDSNQPQHF	TGTGCCAGCAGTGACGGAGACAGCAATCAGCCCCAGCATTTT